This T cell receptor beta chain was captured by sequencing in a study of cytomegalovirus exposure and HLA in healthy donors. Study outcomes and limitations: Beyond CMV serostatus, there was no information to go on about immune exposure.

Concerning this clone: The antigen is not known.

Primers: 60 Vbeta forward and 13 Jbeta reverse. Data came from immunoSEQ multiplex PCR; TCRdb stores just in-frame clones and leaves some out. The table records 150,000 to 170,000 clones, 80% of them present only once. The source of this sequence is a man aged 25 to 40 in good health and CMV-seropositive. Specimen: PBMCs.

The CDR3 DNA reads as TGTGCCAGCAGTTACAACTCCGGGACAGGGAATGGCTACACCTTC. It codes for CASSYNSGTGNGYTF. The chain employs TRBV6-5 and TRBJ1-2; TRBD1 agrees at 9 bases. V gave up 2 bases and J gave up 6 bases; unmatched junction bases: 7. Germline V gene sequence: CDR1 MNHEY, CDR2 SVGAGI. CDR3 length equals 15 residues.